This is a list of T cell receptor beta chains from one sample in a study of cytomegalovirus exposure and HLA in healthy donors. Clones were read by immunoSEQ multiplex PCR, and TCRdb kept only the in-frame ones, dropping some. The sample contains tens of thousands of clones, roughly 80% of which appear only once. The sample was PBMCs. The receptors derive from a middle-aged woman in good health and CMV-seropositive. The CDR3 runs from the conserved cysteine through the conserved F or W. Each record gives: CDR3 protein, CDR3 DNA, D gene, J gene, clone size, V gene. A D gene is named only where the DNA matches it firmly. Size tells how often a clone was seen (once, few, many) or the class of an expanded clone, and some rows leave it out.

CDR3: CASSKGNGRIEETQYF; DNA: TGTGCCAGCAGCAAAGGGAACGGGAGGATCGAAGAGACCCAGTACTTC; D: -; J: TRBJ2-5; size: -; V: TRBV21-1
CDR3: CASTADRGTDTQYF; DNA: TGTGCCAGCACCGCGGACAGGGGCACAGATACGCAGTATTTT; D: TRBD1; J: TRBJ2-3; size: -; V: TRBV28
CDR3: CASSPGQGGDTQYF; DNA: TGTGCCAGCAGCCCGGGACAGGGCGGAGATACGCAGTATTTT; D: TRBD1; J: TRBJ2-3; size: -; V: TRBV5-4
CDR3: CASRGEVSNQPQHF; DNA: TGTGCCAGCCGGGGGGAAGTTAGCAATCAGCCCCAGCATTTT; D: -; J: TRBJ1-5; size: -; V: TRBV28
CDR3: CASSRATGQDTQYF; DNA: TGTGCCAGCTCCCGAGCTACAGGTCAAGATACGCAGTATTTT; D: -; J: TRBJ2-3; size: -; V: TRBV18
CDR3: CASRAGQIIAEAFF; DNA: TGTGCCAGCAGGGCGGGACAGATAATCGCTGAAGCTTTCTTT; D: TRBD1; J: TRBJ1-1; size: -; V: TRBV2
CDR3: CASSDVDTSYEQYF; DNA: TGTGCCAGCAGCGACGTGGACACCTCCTACGAGCAGTACTTC; D: -; J: TRBJ2-7; size: -; V: TRBV25-1
CDR3: CASSQGQGVSYEQYF; DNA: TGCGCCAGCAGCCAAGGACAGGGAGTTTCCTACGAGCAGTACTTC; D: TRBD1; J: TRBJ2-7; size: once; V: TRBV4-3
CDR3: CASKGGISTDTQYF; DNA: TGTGCCAGCAAGGGCGGGATTAGCACAGATACGCAGTATTTT; D: -; J: TRBJ2-3; size: -; V: TRBV2
CDR3: CASSTPDSSYEQYF; DNA: TGTGCCAGCAGCACTCCTGACAGTTCTTACGAGCAGTACTTC; D: -; J: TRBJ2-7; size: -; V: TRBV7-6
CDR3: CASGMGDRGPGGYTF; DNA: TGTGCCAGCGGCATGGGGGACAGGGGGCCCGGTGGCTACACCTTC; D: TRBD1; J: TRBJ1-2; size: -; V: TRBV7-2
CDR3: CASSETGTGYYEQYF; DNA: TGTGCCAGCAGCGAGACCGGGACTGGTTACTACGAGCAGTACTTC; D: -; J: TRBJ2-7; size: once; V: TRBV7-2
CDR3: CSVAQVSTGELFF; DNA: TGCAGCGTTGCTCAGGTTAGCACCGGGGAGCTGTTTTTT; D: -; J: TRBJ2-2; size: -; V: TRBV29-1